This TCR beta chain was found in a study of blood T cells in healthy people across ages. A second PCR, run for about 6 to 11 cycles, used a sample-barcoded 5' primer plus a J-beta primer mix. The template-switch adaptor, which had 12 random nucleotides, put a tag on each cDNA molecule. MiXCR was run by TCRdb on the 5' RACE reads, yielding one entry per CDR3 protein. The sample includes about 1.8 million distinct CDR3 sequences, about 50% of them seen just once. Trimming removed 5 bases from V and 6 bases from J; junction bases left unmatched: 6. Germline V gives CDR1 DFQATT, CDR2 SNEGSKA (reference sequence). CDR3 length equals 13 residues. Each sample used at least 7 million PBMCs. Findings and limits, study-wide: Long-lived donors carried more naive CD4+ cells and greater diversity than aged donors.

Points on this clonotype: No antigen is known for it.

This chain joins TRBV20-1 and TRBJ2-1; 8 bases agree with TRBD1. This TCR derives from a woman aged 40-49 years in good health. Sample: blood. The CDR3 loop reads CSADPTGVNEQFF. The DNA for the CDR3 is TGCAGTGCTGATCCGACAGGGGTCAATGAGCAGTTCTTC.